Listed below are T cell receptor beta chains from one sample, sequenced in a study of blood T cells in healthy people across ages. A single record per CDR3 protein comes from TCRdb applying MiXCR to the 5' RACE reads. The sample yields about 1.5 million distinct CDR3 sequences, around 40% seen once. The sequenced sample was blood. The receptors shown here come from a woman between 18 and 30 years old in good health. The CDR3 runs from the conserved cysteine through the conserved F or W. D genes are given only for firm matches.

J	length	D	V	CDR3
TRBJ2-3	17	.	TRBV18	CASSPLASGSRGDTQYF
TRBJ1-2	15	.	TRBV7-2	CASSRGNRFNYGYTF
TRBJ1-2	14	.	TRBV18	CASSRGPDHYGYTF
TRBJ2-3	16	TRBD2	TRBV6-2/TRBV6-3	CASVEASGGNTDTQYF
TRBJ2-7	14	TRBD2	TRBV20-1	CSASLAGAGKAQYF
TRBJ1-2	15	.	TRBV5-6	CASSLVRGIDYGYTF
TRBJ2-3	16	.	TRBV12-3/TRBV12-4	CASRSFGAGYTDTQYF
TRBJ1-5	15	.	TRBV12-3/TRBV12-4	CASTNPQGPNQPQHF
TRBJ2-5	17	TRBD2	TRBV12-3/TRBV12-4	CASSLGPGLAGLETQYF
TRBJ2-2	14	.	TRBV20-1	CSASTGRNTGELFF
TRBJ1-1	11	TRBD1	TRBV20-1	CSVQGQGEAFF
TRBJ2-1	11	.	TRBV7-2	CASRGAVEQFF
TRBJ1-2	16	.	TRBV7-9	CASRRIDTSANYGYTF
TRBJ2-5	14	.	TRBV20-1	CSARVVSDPYEQYF
TRBJ2-7	15	.	TRBV7-8	CASSPSPSSSYEQYF
.	21	.	TRBV11-1	CASSSPYGLTGDTSSYNEQYF
TRBJ2-3	13	.	TRBV10-3	CAISDLGADTQYF
TRBJ1-2	14	.	TRBV25-1	CASSEVEQSRGYTF
.	17	TRBD1	TRBV9	CASSAWPGTGITYEQYF
TRBJ2-7	15	TRBD2	TRBV7-9	CASSLQTSGSSEQYF
TRBJ2-3	13	TRBD2	TRBV29-1	CSVRTSATDTQYF
TRBJ2-1	13	TRBD1	TRBV5-1	CASWDRVDNEQFF
TRBJ2-5	14	TRBD1	TRBV29-1	CSVKQGTRQETQYF
TRBJ2-4	13	.	TRBV18	CASSWPGKNIQYF
TRBJ2-7	15	TRBD1	TRBV9	CASSARQGSNNEQYF
TRBJ2-3	15	.	TRBV9	CASSVSERATDTQYF
TRBJ2-1	14	TRBD2	TRBV5-8	CASSLASGRETQFF
TRBJ2-4	16	.	TRBV28	CASSLGPLAAKNIQYF
TRBJ2-1	13	.	TRBV27	CASSLSGVYEQFF
TRBJ2-5	12	.	TRBV20-1	CSARGGEETQYF
TRBJ2-1	16	.	TRBV7-2	CASSPSRKEASGEQFF
TRBJ2-7	14	.	TRBV2	CASLSNNGGPEQYF
TRBJ2-1	15	TRBD2	TRBV27	CASNLVGGLAFEQFF
TRBJ1-5	14	.	TRBV4-2	CASSRTRSDQPQHF
.	15	.	TRBV6-2/TRBV6-3	CASSRDGSGNYEQYF
TRBJ2-7	14	TRBD1	TRBV5-5	CASRVQGETYEQYF
TRBJ2-7	12	TRBD1	TRBV10-3	CAASGQAYEQYF
TRBJ2-3	18	TRBD2	TRBV5-1	CASSLDGRAGANTDTQYF
TRBJ1-2	13	.	TRBV7-9	CASTGGSSYGYTF
TRBJ2-7	15	.	TRBV20-1	CSARVPLAGNYEQYF
TRBJ2-5	13	.	TRBV6-2/TRBV6-3	CASSFRGGSEQYF
.	14	.	TRBV14	CASSLLGQSSEQYF
TRBJ1-2	14	.	TRBV4-1	CASSGRVKNYGCTF
TRBJ1-2	16	TRBD1	TRBV6-1	CASSASETGSNYGYTF
TRBJ1-2	13	TRBD1	TRBV5-1	CAGAWGQNYGYTF
TRBJ2-6	14	.	TRBV6-2/TRBV6-3	CASTLPSGANVLTF
TRBJ2-5	15	TRBD2	TRBV6-1	CASTGRSGVGETQYF
TRBJ1-1	15	.	TRBV7-2	CASSLASGANTEAFF
TRBJ2-7	14	TRBD1	TRBV2	CASIYGQGPYEQYF
TRBJ1-2	16	TRBD1	TRBV29-1	CSVEENVWTGMHGYTF
TRBJ2-3	13	TRBD1	TRBV29-1	CSVDRGNTDTQYF
TRBJ2-1	14	.	TRBV13	CASSLGLGFNEQFF
TRBJ2-1	13	.	TRBV7-8	CASSHDGYNEQFF
TRBJ2-1	15	TRBD2	TRBV2	CASSESRTSGGEQFF
TRBJ1-4	15	.	TRBV28	CASEGGSRVNEKLFF
TRBJ2-7	16	TRBD1	TRBV7-9	CASSLPTGTEYIKQYF
TRBJ1-2	14	TRBD1	TRBV7-2	CASSRHGQAGGYTF
TRBJ1-1	14	.	TRBV30	CAWSVLDRNTEAFF
TRBJ2-7	13	TRBD1	TRBV7-8	CASSLRDRDEQYF
TRBJ1-5	15	.	TRBV6-5	CATTGTRSRNQPQHF